This T cell receptor (beta chain) was recorded in a study of blood T cells in healthy people across ages. Collection of about 9.4 milliliters of peripheral blood was performed for each donor. Study-wide results and limits: Naive T cell percentage showed a strong correlation with the diversity of TCR beta. Higher diversity, along with more naive CD4+ cells, distinguished long-lived donors from aged donors.

In this sample, this clonotype turned up a few times. Antigen specificity is unknown. A second PCR of 7 to 11 cycles used a sample-barcoded 5' primer and a J-beta primer mix. A template-switch adaptor with 12 random nucleotides tagged each cDNA molecule. Each CDR3 protein is one row after TCRdb ran MiXCR on the 5' RACE reads. The sample records around 1,100,000 distinct CDR3 sequences, roughly two fifths being singletons. V lost 5 bases to trimming and J lost 0 bases, with 13 bases between them. The CDR3 extends over 15 amino acids. The sample taken for sequencing was blood. This TCR was recovered from a man in his late teens or twenties in good health. The genes are TRBV12-3 or TRBV12-4 and TRBJ1-2, with D maybe TRBD1 (5 bases). CDR3 bases: TGTGCCAGCAGTAGTGAGGGGCTTGCTAACTATGGCTACACCTTC. It specifies CASSSEGLANYGYTF.